The 9 T cell receptor beta chains given below trace back to one sample, sequenced in a study of T cell repertoires in cytomegalovirus infection (dated by TCRdb to the late 2010s). Per the publication, the treatment or condition label means: in vitro stimulation with specific CMV peptide epitopes to enrich CMV-specific T cells. Their antigens are not known. This sample was sequenced with an Illumina HiSeq 1500. TCRdb trimmed public reads at Q25 via fastp, called clones via MiXCR and kept in-frame beta chains. Rows matching on CDR3 protein sequence are summarized as one entry with the most common DNA and genes. This sample is represented by 110,000 to 150,000 distinct CDR3 sequences; approximately 30% of them were singletons. The top ten constitute roughly 51% of the sample. Material: CD8+ T cells from cultured PBMCs, obtained from culture after CMV antigen stimulation. These receptors all come from a human donor in good health (CMV status not recorded). Some clones in this sample may be carry-over from other donors' samples.

The table lists this clonotype with a few counts. V and J are TRBV12-3 or TRBV12-4 and TRBJ2-1, with D perhaps matching TRBD2 (5 bases). The V gene lost 6 bases and the J gene lost 7 bases, with 16 bases spanning the gap. The CDR3 is 14 amino acids. CDR3 residues: CASRLYGEGNEQFF. The CDR3 bases are TGTGCCAGCAGGCTCTACGGGGAAGGAAATGAGCAGTTCTTC.

The rearrangement uses TRBV4-1 and TRBJ1-2; D remains ambiguous. This CDR3 contains 15 residues. CDR1 and CDR2 from the germline V gene are MGHRA and YSYEKL. V shed 3 bases and J shed 7 bases, with 18 bases lying between them. The CDR3 DNA is TGCGCCAGCAGCCAGGGGAAAACGGGTCGACTTGGCTACACCTTC. It codes for CASSQGKTGRLGYTF.

Many counts were recorded for this clonotype. This sequence joins TRBV7-6 and TRBJ2-3, with 7 positions matching TRBD2. The CDR3 sequence is 17 residues long. The J segment lost 3 bases and the V segment lost 5 bases, leaving 14 bases of the junction unmatched. Germline CDR1 is SGHVS and CDR2 is FNYEAQ. CDR3 amino acids: CASSPRLARRRTDTQYF. CDR3 bases: TGTGCCAGCAGCCCAAGACTAGCCCGGCGTCGGACAGATACGCAGTATTTT.

This clonotype has a count of ten or more. The chain links TRBV12-3 or TRBV12-4 to TRBJ1-1, with D uncertain. CDR3 length: 14 amino acids. Trimming removed 5 bases from V and 0 bases from J, with 10 bases in between. DNA for the CDR3: TGTGCCAGCAGTCCTACGACACTGAACACTGAAGCTTTCTTT. This encodes CASSPTTLNTEAFF.

V usage is TRBV27 and J usage is TRBJ1-5; D unresolved. Germline-derived CDR1 and CDR2 are MNHEY and SMNVEV (reference sequence). The CDR3 extends over 15 amino acids. V was clipped by 7 bases and J by 1 base, with 14 bases between them. CDR3 sequence reads: CASIREVESNQPQHF. The CDR3 DNA sequence: TGTGCCAGCATAAGGGAAGTAGAAAGCAATCAGCCCCAGCATTTT.

V and J are TRBV28 and TRBJ2-1; TRBD2 matches at 12 bases. The germline V gene has CDR1 MDHEN and CDR2 SYDVKM. CDR3 length equals 17 residues. The V and J ends lost 5 bases and 4 bases, in that order; junction bases with no gene match: 9. The CDR3 sequence: CASSLRLAGALYNEQFF. The CDR3 DNA is TGTGCCAGCAGTCTACGACTAGCGGGGGCCTTATACAATGAGCAGTTCTTC.

This clonotype was seen many times. CDR3 in DNA: TGTGCCAGCAGTTCGACCGGCGGGGGGGCATTCGATGAGCAGTTCTTC. Residues: CASSSTGGGAFDEQFF. This rearrangement joins TRBV12-3 or TRBV12-4 to TRBJ2-1; 9 bases are shared with TRBD2. The junction had 12 bases not matched to a gene; V was cut back by 4 bases and J by 8 bases. CDR3 size: 16 residues.

The chain uses TRBV27 and TRBJ2-7; unclear D gene. Germline V CDR1 and CDR2: MNHEY, SMNVEV (reference sequence). Trimming shortened V by 5 bases and J by 5 bases, and 10 bases separated the two germline ends. The CDR3 has 12 residues. CDR3 nucleotides: TGTGCCAGCAGTAACGGTGGCCACGAGCAGTACTTC. Translation: CASSNGGHEQYF.

The V call is TRBV7-9, the J call TRBJ2-1; D is undetermined. The CDR3 totals 13 residues. The V gene's germline CDR1 is SEHNR and CDR2 FQNEAQ (reference sequence). Trimming left V 1 base short and J 4 bases short, with 5 bases between. The CDR3 DNA reads as TGTGCCAGCAGCTTAGACCAGTACAATGAGCAGTTCTTC. Translated: CASSLDQYNEQFF.